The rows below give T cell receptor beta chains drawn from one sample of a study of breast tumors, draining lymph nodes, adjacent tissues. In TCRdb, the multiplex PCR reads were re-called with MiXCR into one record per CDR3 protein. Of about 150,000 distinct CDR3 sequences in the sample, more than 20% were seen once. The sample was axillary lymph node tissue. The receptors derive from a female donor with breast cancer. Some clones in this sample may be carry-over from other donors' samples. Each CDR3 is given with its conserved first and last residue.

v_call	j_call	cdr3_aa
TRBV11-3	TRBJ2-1	CASSLDSSHNEQFF
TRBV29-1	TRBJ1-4	CSVSGVGEKPFF
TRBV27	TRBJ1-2	CASSLSSPYYGYTF
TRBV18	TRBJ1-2	CASSATGGDYGYTF
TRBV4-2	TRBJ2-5	CASSQDPAGTTIQETQYF
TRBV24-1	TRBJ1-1	CATSRGTEAFF
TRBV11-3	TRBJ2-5	CASSKDRGRVETQYF
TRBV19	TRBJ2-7	CASSITGVAHEQYF
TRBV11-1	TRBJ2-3	CASSPGLAATDTQYF
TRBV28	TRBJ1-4	CASSLGGATNEKLFF
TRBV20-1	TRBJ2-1	CSARASGIGTYNEQFF